This T cell receptor (beta chain) is drawn from a study of OX40 agonist ivuxolimab in advanced cancers. Turning to the study itself: Patients in dose escalation had liver, melanoma, kidney or head and neck cancers.

CDR1 is SQVTM, CDR2 ANQGSEA, per germline. With 7 bases removed from V and 5 bases from J, the gap between germline ends came to 17 bases. CDR3 length equals 13 residues. Sequencing used immunoSEQ multiplex PCR; TCRdb keeps in-frame clones, though not all of them. The data show some 130,000 clones, 90% seen once. Study-wide results and limits: The investigators did not determine what antigen specificity the expanded peripheral T cells had.

Notes on this clone: The antigen remains unidentified.

The clonotype was recovered from an adult with an advanced solid tumor such as melanoma, head and neck, liver or kidney cancer. The sequencing used CD4+ or CD8+ T cells sorted from blood, collected in a trial of the OX40 agonist ivuxolimab. The chain uses TRBV29-1 and TRBJ1-1; TRBD1 might be the D (6 bases). As DNA, the CDR3 is TGCAGCGCAGAGGAGGGGGTCGGGACTGAAGCTTTCTTT. This encodes CSAEEGVGTEAFF.